This T cell receptor (beta chain) emerged from a study of chemoradiotherapy in HPV16-positive cancers. At the level of the study: Candidate HPV-specific clones and shared TCR motifs came from two HPV16-positive patients.

The table came from immunoSEQ multiplex PCR; TCRdb's copy has only in-frame clones and leaves some out. This table has about 22,000 clones, over 85% appearing once. General study results and limits: HPV-specific T cells were functionally defined from only a couple of HPV16-positive patients. Candidate HPV-specific clones and E7-related TCR motifs grew in tumor during treatment.

Between the trimmed V and J ends, which lost 5 bases and 3 bases, there was a span of 16 bases. In germline, CDR1 is SGHTA, CDR2 FQGNSA. The CDR3 length is 15 residues. Only one count was recorded for this clone. Its target is unknown. This specimen was blood, taken from a patient who underwent chemoradiotherapy. The chain joins TRBV7-2 to TRBJ1-1; D not certain. The clonotype was recovered from a human donor with HPV-associated anogenital cancer. The CDR3, as DNA: TGTGCCAGCAGCCCAGATCCGTGGGGATACACTGAAGCTTTCTTT. This translates into CASSPDPWGYTEAFF.